This T cell receptor (beta chain) stems from a study of shared clonotypes between healthy human individuals. A remark on this clone: Its antigen is undetermined.

The CDR3 loop spans 18 amino acids. The V gene lost 5 bases and the J gene lost 1 base, with 22 bases spanning the gap. The V gene's germline CDR1 is SEHNR and CDR2 FQNEAQ (reference sequence). Study-level results: When naive CD4 clonotypes were compared across several donors, 5% to 5.5% were shared.

Only in-frame clones appear in the TCRdb table, and some are missing; sequencing was by immunoSEQ multiplex PCR. The table lists fewer than 130,000 clones, about 70% of them singletons. The V call is TRBV7-9, the J call TRBJ2-3, with D possibly matching TRBD2 (7 bases). The TCR originated in a young woman in good health. The specimen was memory CD8+ T cells sorted from blood. Subset defined: CD45RO+ cells pooled with CCR7-negative TemRA cells. As DNA, the CDR3 is TGTGCCAGCAGCCCATGGGGGGGGGCGGAGCGCGGCACAGATACGCAGTATTTT. Protein: CASSPWGGAERGTDTQYF.